The 16 T cell receptor beta chains given below trace back to one sample, sequenced in a study of T-cell reconstitution after alpha-beta-depleted transplantation in children. Unique molecular identifiers were used in preparing the TCRbeta library. Each CDR3 protein is one row after TCRdb ran MiXCR on the PCR reads. The sample lists 600,000 or so distinct CDR3 sequences; about 21% were seen once. The sequencing used PBMCs, mostly from graft donor cells, collected 360 days after TCRalphabeta/CD19-depleted stem cell transplant. These receptors were collected from a boy under two years old who had a stem cell transplant for acute myeloid leukemia, so the T cells may come from the graft donor.

This chain joins TRBV20-1 and TRBJ1-2; the D gene is possibly TRBD1 (6 bases). This CDR3 is built from 13 residues. The germline CDR1 and CDR2 sequences are DFQATT and SNEGSKA (reference sequence). V was trimmed by 6 bases and J by 3 bases, leaving 14 bases between them. The CDR3 nucleotides read TGCAGTGCCACCGGGACACCCTACTATGGCTACACCTTC. Its protein product is CSATGTPYYGYTF.

This clonotype was counted a few times. The V call is TRBV6-5, the J call TRBJ2-2; D may match TRBD1 or TRBD2 (5 bases each). This CDR3 has 16 residues. V was trimmed by 2 bases and J by 1 base, leaving 11 bases between them. Germline assignment: CDR1 MNHEY and CDR2 SVGAGI. The CDR3 DNA sequence: TGTGCCAGCAGTTACGAGAGGGGTCTGAACACCGGGGAGCTGTTTTTT. It is translated as CASSYERGLNTGELFF.

The table lists this clonotype with many counts. V is TRBV20-1 and J is TRBJ2-7, with D unresolved. Trimming pared 2 bases from V and 4 bases from J, leaving 6 bases between. The germline V gene encodes CDR1 DFQATT and CDR2 SNEGSKA (reference sequence). The CDR3 covers 11 residues. The DNA for the CDR3 is TGCAGTGCTAGATCTACTTACGAGCAGTACTTC. Encoded protein: CSARSTYEQYF.

Here the CDR3 DNA reads TGTGCCAGCAGGCGTTTTGGGGGGACGAACACCGGGGAGCTGTTTTTT. Amino acid sequence: CASRRFGGTNTGELFF. The chain carries TRBV12-3 or TRBV12-4 and TRBJ2-2, with D possibly TRBD2 on 6 matching bases. Trimming removed 6 bases from V and 0 bases from J, with 14 bases in between. The CDR3 runs to 16 residues.

This clonotype was seen a handful of times. V gene TRBV20-1 combines with J gene TRBJ2-7, with TRBD1 as a possible D gene (5 bases). This CDR3 has 15 amino acids. With 0 bases removed from V and 1 base from J, the gap between germline ends came to 13 bases. CDR1 DFQATT and CDR2 SNEGSKA come from the germline V gene (reference sequence). The CDR3 loop reads CSARDYRGRSYEQYV. The CDR3 DNA is TGCAGTGCTAGAGATTATAGGGGCCGATCCTACGAGCAGTACGTC.

This clonotype was counted a few times. This sequence joins TRBV27 and TRBJ1-5, with D uncertain. From germline, CDR1 is MNHEY and CDR2 SMNVEV (reference sequence). Trimming removed 4 bases from V and 10 bases from J, with 14 bases in between. The CDR3 has 13 residues. CDR3 in amino acids: CASSWRLAGPQHF. Written as DNA, the CDR3 is TGTGCCAGCAGTTGGAGGCTGGCGGGTCCCCAGCATTTT.

A few counts support this clonotype. The V call is TRBV20-1, the J call TRBJ2-4, with D tentatively TRBD2 (6 bases). The CDR3 is made up of 13 amino acids. Germline V gives CDR1 DFQATT, CDR2 SNEGSKA (reference sequence). V was clipped by 5 bases and J by 0 bases, with 8 bases between them. The CDR3 reads CSAAGIAKNIQYF. As DNA, the CDR3 is TGCAGTGCTGCGGGGATAGCCAAAAACATTCAGTACTTC.

In this sample, this clonotype turned up many times. V gene TRBV6-1 combines with J gene TRBJ1-2; possible D gene TRBD1, 6 bases. Germline values: CDR1 MNHNS, CDR2 SASEGT. Trimming left V 4 bases short and J 4 bases short, with 16 bases between. The CDR3 runs 15 residues. The CDR3 protein is CASSAGTGSVYGYTF. In DNA form, the CDR3 reads TGTGCCAGCAGTGCCGGTACAGGGTCGGTCTATGGCTACACCTTC.

This clonotype occurred many times. The V gene is TRBV6-5, the J gene TRBJ2-5, with a possible D match to TRBD1 (5 bases). The germline V gene has CDR1 MNHEY and CDR2 SVGAGI. The ends were cut back, 4 bases at V and 2 bases at J, with 11 bases in the middle. This CDR3 has 14 residues. CDR3 amino acids: CASSLQTVQETQYF. The DNA for the CDR3 is TGTGCCAGCAGTTTACAGACAGTTCAAGAGACCCAGTACTTC.

This clonotype occurred many times. The rearrangement uses TRBV29-1 and TRBJ2-2; D unresolved. The CDR3 is made up of 13 amino acids. Germline CDR1 reads SQVTM; CDR2 reads ANQGSEA. CDR3 protein: CSAGVPNTGELFF. The CDR3 DNA follows: TGCAGTGCAGGAGTACCGAACACCGGGGAGCTGTTTTTT.

Comments on this clonotype: A read error is possible here, since a much larger clone lies one base away. The chain uses TRBV2 and TRBJ1-5; D is uncertain. There are 13 residues in the CDR3. The V and J ends lost 4 bases and 0 bases respectively, with 4 bases between them. The V gene's germline CDR1 is SNHLY and CDR2 FYNNEI. CDR3 amino acids: CASSVVSNQPQHF. The DNA for the CDR3 is TGTGCCAGCAGTGTCGTTAGCAATCAGCCCCAGCATTTT. Drawing the rest from reference TRBV2 and TRBJ1-5, the complete variable domain is EPEVTQTPSHQVTQMGQEVILRCVPISNHLYFYWYRQILGQKVEFLVSFYNNEISEKSEIFDDQFSVERPDGSNFTLKIRSTKLEDSAMYFCASSVVSNQPQHFGDGTRLSIL.

As for this clonotype: A read error may be the cause here, since a much bigger clone is one base away. The V and J genes are TRBV6-1 and TRBJ1-5; D may be TRBD1 (5 bases). Germline-derived CDR1 and CDR2 are MNHNS and SASEGT. The CDR3 spans 15 residues. In nucleotides, the CDR3 is TGTCCCAGCAGTGCTACCCGGGACAGCAATCAGCCCCAGCATTTT. This translates into CPSSATRDSNQPQHF.

The chain links TRBV12-3 or TRBV12-4 to TRBJ2-5; 9 bases are a match to TRBD1. J lost 2 bases, V lost 3 bases, and 16 bases had no gene match. This CDR3 has 19 residues. CDR3 in amino acids: CASSFGDPGDREGQETQYF. The DNA for the CDR3 is TGTGCCAGCAGTTTTGGCGACCCCGGGGACAGGGAAGGACAAGAGACCCAGTACTTC.

This clonotype was counted ten times or more. The chain has TRBV28 and TRBJ2-3, with D possibly being TRBD2 (8 bases). CDR3 length equals 15 residues. Trimming left V 6 bases short and J 6 bases short, with 19 bases between. Per the germline V gene, CDR1 is MDHEN and CDR2 is SYDVKM. The CDR3, as DNA: TGTGCCAGCAGACCGGGAGGGGGCGGAGGGGATACGCAGTATTTT. Its protein product is CASRPGGGGGDTQYF.

V gene TRBV6-5 combines with J gene TRBJ2-1; tentative D call: TRBD1 (6 bases). V was cut by 0 bases and J by 5 bases, with 11 bases left in between. The CDR3 covers 15 residues. Germline loops: CDR1 MNHEY, CDR2 SVGAGI. As DNA, the CDR3 is TGTGCCAGCAGTTACTCAACAGGGAACCACAATGAGCAGTTCTTC. It is translated as CASSYSTGNHNEQFF.

The chain has TRBV7-9 and TRBJ2-5; D is ambiguous. Germline V gives CDR1 SEHNR, CDR2 FQNEAQ (reference sequence). Trimming pared 2 bases from V and 5 bases from J, leaving 18 bases between. CDR3 length equals 16 residues. Written as DNA, the CDR3 is TGTGCCAGCAGCTTATACCGTGGCAGGAAGAATGAGACCCAGTACTTC. Protein product: CASSLYRGRKNETQYF.